The 24 T cell receptor beta chains given below trace back to one sample, sequenced in a study of T-cell reconstitution after alpha-beta-depleted transplantation in children (TCRdb year 2016). The library was produced with PCR. The sequencing machine was an Illumina HiSeq 2500. Molecular barcoding was employed in the preparation of TCR libraries, with unique molecular identifiers being used to normalize TCRbeta repertoire quantification. The raw public data were reprocessed by TCRdb itself: fastp quality trimming at Q25, MiXCR clonotype calling, in-frame beta chains only. For every CDR3 protein sequence, its rows merge into one entry that carries the most common genes and DNA. This sample gives approximately 170,000 distinct CDR3 sequences in total; 8.5% to 14% of them show up just once. The top ten clones comprise around 14% of the sample. Read against the paper, the sample's treatment or condition label means: allogeneic hematopoietic cell transplantation with graft depleted of TCRalphabeta T cells and CD19 B cells.

Source: PBMCs, taken before TCRalphabeta/CD19-depleted stem cell transplant. The origin of the receptors is a boy younger than 10 with acute myeloid leukemia, due to receive a stem cell transplant.

This clonotype appeared many times. CDR3 amino acids: CASSLLGTPTDTQYF. The CDR3 region has the DNA TGCGCCAGCAGCTTACTAGGGACTCCAACAGATACGCAGTATTTT. V gene TRBV5-1 combines with J gene TRBJ2-3, with D perhaps matching TRBD2 (6 bases). V dropped 2 bases and J dropped 3 bases, with 13 bases sitting between them. Germline V CDR1 and CDR2: SGHRS, YFSETQ. This CDR3 spans 15 amino acids.

This clonotype was detected ten times or more. V usage is TRBV15 and J usage is TRBJ2-7; 10 nucleotides line up with TRBD1. Germline CDR1 and CDR2: LNHNV and YYDKDF (reference sequence). Trimming cost V 5 bases and J 3 bases; bases outside gene matches: 10. The CDR3 sequence is 16 residues long. The CDR3, as DNA: TGTGCCACCAGCTGGGGGTCGGACAGGGGGATCTACGAGCAGTACTTC. Amino acid sequence: CATSWGSDRGIYEQYF.

This clonotype was found many times. V is TRBV20-1 and J is TRBJ2-7; 7 bases align to TRBD1. V shed 3 bases, J shed 3 bases, and the junction held 11 bases outside the gene matches. There are 15 residues in the CDR3. Germline values: CDR1 DFQATT, CDR2 SNEGSKA (reference sequence). CDR3 sequence reads: CSARSTTGQRYEQYF. CDR3 DNA: TGCAGTGCTAGGTCTACCACGGGACAGCGCTACGAGCAGTACTTC.

This clonotype was recorded at least ten times. The CDR3 sequence is CSARPVEAGSYEQYF. CDR3 in DNA: TGCAGTGCTAGACCCGTCGAGGCCGGTTCCTACGAGCAGTACTTC. V gene TRBV20-1 combines with J gene TRBJ2-7; no clear D. From germline, CDR1 is DFQATT and CDR2 SNEGSKA (reference sequence). The CDR3 is 15 amino acids. The V gene lost 2 bases and the J gene lost 1 base, with 15 bases spanning the gap.

This clonotype was detected many times. This chain links TRBV20-1 with TRBJ2-2; no clear D gene. V lost 6 bases and J lost 4, with 12 bases in between. The CDR3 totals 13 residues. The germline V gene encodes CDR1 DFQATT and CDR2 SNEGSKA (reference sequence). This CDR3 is CSAVRYSTGELFF. CDR3 DNA: TGCAGTGCGGTCCGATACTCCACCGGGGAGCTGTTTTTT.

This clonotype appeared many times. The V gene is TRBV7-2, the J gene TRBJ1-2, with D unclear. The CDR3 is 12 residues long. CDR1 and CDR2 from the germline V gene are SGHTA and FQGNSA. Trimming left V 1 base short and J 8 bases short, with 8 bases between. CDR3 nucleotides: TGTGCCAGCAGCTTAGGGATGTTCGGCTACACCTTC. This codes for CASSLGMFGYTF.

This clonotype came up many times. The chain has TRBV11-2 and TRBJ1-2; D not certain. Trimming shortened V by 0 bases and J by 4 bases, and 9 bases separated the two germline ends. Germline loops: CDR1 SGHAT, CDR2 FQNNGV. The CDR3 consists of 14 residues. The CDR3 nucleotides are TGTGCCAGCAGCTTAGATCCGCGCGTCTATGGCTACACCTTC. Encoded protein: CASSLDPRVYGYTF. The entire variable domain, with the rest obtained from reference TRBV11-2 and TRBJ1-2, is as follows: EAGVAQSPRYKIIEKRQSVAFWCNPISGHATLYWYQQILGQGPKLLIQFQNNGVVDDSQLPKDRFSAERLKGVDSTLKIQPAKLEDSAVYLCASSLDPRVYGYTFGSGTRLTVV.

In its sample, this clonotype was seen many times. The V call is TRBV20-1, the J call TRBJ1-1; D is possibly TRBD1 (5 bases). CDR3 length: 15 amino acids. V was trimmed by 1 base and J by 0 bases, leaving 12 bases between them. Per the germline V gene, CDR1 is DFQATT and CDR2 is SNEGSKA (reference sequence). The CDR3 reads CSARGQSLMNTEAFF. In DNA form, the CDR3 reads TGCAGTGCTAGAGGACAGTCCTTGATGAACACTGAAGCTTTCTTT.

This clonotype has at least ten counts. The chain combines TRBV1 with TRBJ2-1; the table calls TRBD2, which could not be checked here. TRBV1 corresponds to a pseudogene. The CDR3 loop spans 19 amino acids. This CDR3 reads CTSSQHNRQQGGEYNEQFF. DNA for the CDR3: TGCACCAGCAGCCAACATAATCGTCAACAGGGAGGGGAGTACAATGAGCAGTTCTTC.

This clonotype was detected many times. The genes are TRBV5-1 and TRBJ1-5; tentative D call: TRBD1 (5 bases). Looked up from germline, CDR1 is SGHRS and CDR2 is YFSETQ. Trimming pared 4 bases from V and 3 bases from J, leaving 8 bases between. This CDR3 has 13 residues. CDR3 amino acids: CASSRDLNQPQHF. The CDR3 DNA reads TGCGCCAGCAGCCGGGACCTCAATCAGCCCCAGCATTTT.

This clonotype was seen repeatedly, ten times or more. The chain employs TRBV13 and TRBJ2-5; a possible D gene is TRBD2 (6 bases). CDR3 length: 17 amino acids. Germline V gives CDR1 PRHDT, CDR2 FYEKMQ (reference sequence). Between the trimmed V and J ends, which lost 3 bases and 0 bases, there was a span of 17 bases. The CDR3 bases are TGTGCCAGCAGCTTGAATTACGGGGGACCGTACCAAGAGACCCAGTACTTC. It yields the protein CASSLNYGGPYQETQYF.

This clonotype was observed many times. The chain uses TRBV11-2 and TRBJ2-2, with TRBD2 as a possible D gene (5 bases). Germline CDR1 SGHAT, CDR2 FQNNGV. Trimming left V 2 bases short and J 7 bases short, with 23 bases between. The CDR3 consists of 18 residues. CDR3 coding DNA: TGTGCCAGCAGCTTACCCCTGGCTAGCTATCTATACGGCGGGGAGCTGTTTTTT. Translating gives CASSLPLASYLYGGELFF.

This clonotype was picked up a small number of times. This chain uses TRBV5-1 with TRBJ1-1; D ambiguous. V was cut by 0 bases and J by 1 base, with 7 bases left in between. The CDR3 is made up of 14 amino acids. Germline V gives CDR1 SGHRS, CDR2 YFSETQ. The CDR3 is CASSLEVQNTEAFF. CDR3 nucleotides: TGCGCCAGCAGCTTGGAGGTCCAGAACACTGAAGCTTTCTTT.

This clonotype was recorded many times. This CDR3 is CATRGVMNTEAFF. The DNA for the CDR3 is TGTGCCACCCGAGGGGTGATGAACACTGAAGCTTTCTTT. The rearrangement joins TRBV2 to TRBJ1-1; the D gene is possibly TRBD1 (5 bases). The CDR3 runs to 13 residues. Germline values: CDR1 SNHLY, CDR2 FYNNEI. Between the trimmed V and J ends, which lost 10 bases and 0 bases, there was a span of 12 bases.

In this sample, this clonotype turned up many times. CDR3 sequence (DNA): TGTGCCAGCGGGGGCTACACTGAAGCTTTCTTT. It yields the protein CASGGYTEAFF. This rearrangement joins TRBV7-8 to TRBJ1-1; the D gene is possibly TRBD1 (6 bases). CDR3 length: 11 amino acids. The germline V gene encodes CDR1 SGHVS and CDR2 FQNEAQ. V was shortened by 8 bases and J by 3 bases, with 7 bases between the two germline ends. Together with reference TRBV7-8 and TRBJ1-1, the CDR3 gives the full variable domain: GAGVSQSPRYKVAKRGQDVALRCDPISGHVSLFWYQQALGQGPEFLTYFQNEAQLDKSGLPSDRFFAERPEGSVSTLKIQRTQQEDSAVYLCASGGYTEAFFGQGTRLTVV.

This clonotype was recorded at least ten times. This chain connects TRBV27 to TRBJ2-3, with 11 bases lining up with TRBD2. In germline, CDR1 is MNHEY, CDR2 SMNVEV (reference sequence). This CDR3 has 14 residues. V lost 8 bases and J lost 1; bases outside the gene matches: 2. The CDR3 region has the DNA TGTGCCAGCCCGGGACTAGCGGGCACAGATACGCAGTATTTT. The encoded protein is CASPGLAGTDTQYF.

This clonotype was detected ten times or more. The genes are TRBV7-2 and TRBJ2-1; TRBD1 aligns across 8 bases. Germline V gene lookup returns CDR1 SGHTA and CDR2 FQGNSA. This CDR3 is built from 16 residues. Losses at the gene ends were 1 base for V and 8 bases for J; bases not matched to a gene: 10. CDR3 in amino acids: CASSLVRNRGVDEQFF. The CDR3 bases are TGTGCCAGCAGCTTAGTGAGAAACAGGGGGGTCGATGAGCAGTTCTTC.

The sample holds many counts of this clonotype. The chain employs TRBV20-1 and TRBJ1-5; 8 bases match TRBD1. This CDR3 contains 16 residues. V was pared by 0 bases and J by 5 bases, with 9 bases of the junction left unmatched. CDR1 and CDR2 from the germline V gene are DFQATT and SNEGSKA (reference sequence). CDR3 sequence (DNA): TGCAGTGCTAGAGATATTGCGGGACAGGAGTATCAGCCCCAGCATTTT. This translates into CSARDIAGQEYQPQHF.

There are many counts of this clonotype. This chain uses TRBV20-1 with TRBJ1-2; 7 bases fit TRBD1. V trimming: 2 bases; J trimming: 4 bases; junction bases outside the gene matches: 7. Germline CDR1 DFQATT, CDR2 SNEGSKA (reference sequence). The CDR3 totals 14 residues. CDR3 in DNA: TGCAGTGCTAGATGGGGCAGGGGGTCCTATGGCTACACCTTC. It is translated as CSARWGRGSYGYTF.

This clonotype was detected ten times or more. This chain joins TRBV5-1 and TRBJ2-5; D is undetermined. CDR3 size: 21 residues. The germline gives CDR1 SGHRS, CDR2 YFSETQ. Trimming removed 3 bases at V and 0 bases at J, with 30 bases between. The CDR3 coding sequence is TGCGCCAGCAGCTCTATATCCACCCGGACCGCAATCTCTTCGTACCAAGAGACCCAGTACTTC. Its translation: CASSSISTRTAISSYQETQYF. Combining the CDR3 with reference TRBV5-1 and TRBJ2-5 gives the whole variable domain KAGVTQTPRYLIKTRGQQVTLSCSPISGHRSVSWYQQTPGQGLQFLFEYFSETQRNKGNFPGRFSGRQFSNSRSEMNVSTLELGDSALYLCASSSISTRTAISSYQETQYFGPGTRLLVL.

This clonotype was seen repeatedly, ten times or more. The chain carries TRBV6-1 and TRBJ2-5; 13 bases fit TRBD2. Germline V gene lookup returns CDR1 MNHNS and CDR2 SASEGT. V dropped 4 bases and J dropped 7; count of bases not matched to a gene: 6. The CDR3 consists of 15 residues. CDR3 nucleotides: TGTGCCAGCAGTGCCGGACTAGCGGGAGCGGGGACCCAGTACTTC. Translated, it gives CASSAGLAGAGTQYF.

Ten or more counts support this clonotype. The rearrangement joins TRBV25-1 to TRBJ2-3; maybe TRBD1 (5 bases). The CDR3 has 14 residues. Trimming removed 1 base from V and 1 base from J, with 6 bases in between. Germline V gene sequence: CDR1 MGHDK, CDR2 SYGVNS. The CDR3, as DNA: TGTGCCAGCAGTGAATTCAGGGGCACAGATACGCAGTATTTT. It specifies CASSEFRGTDTQYF.

This clonotype was counted many times. V is TRBV20-1 and J is TRBJ2-5, with D perhaps given as TRBD1 or TRBD2 (5 bases each). Trimming removed 3 bases at V and 2 bases at J, with 13 bases between. This CDR3 has 14 amino acids. Germline CDR1 reads DFQATT; CDR2 reads SNEGSKA (reference sequence). The CDR3 region is CSASEGPGQETQYF. The CDR3 nucleotides read TGCAGTGCTAGTGAGGGGCCAGGGCAAGAGACCCAGTACTTC.

The rearrangement joins TRBV7-9 to TRBJ2-5; no clear D. The germline V gene encodes CDR1 SEHNR and CDR2 FQNEAQ (reference sequence). V was pared by 1 base and J by 0 bases, with 6 bases between. This CDR3 spans 14 amino acids. The CDR3 nucleotides are TGTGCCAGCAGCTTAGTTAGAAACCAAGAGACCCAGTACTTC. Protein sequence: CASSLVRNQETQYF.